The 26 T cell receptor beta chains given below trace back to one sample, sequenced in a study of blood T cells in healthy people across ages. The second PCR ran about 6 to 11 cycles with a sample-barcoded 5' primer and J-beta primers. TCRdb itself ran the 5' RACE reads through MiXCR, one entry per CDR3 protein. The sample gives some 900,000 distinct CDR3 sequences, 29% of which show up once; 17% is in the top ten. The sample consisted of blood. The receptors here all came from a woman aged 80 or over in good health.

Ten or more counts support this clonotype. The chain couples TRBV4-2 to TRBJ2-3; D perhaps matches TRBD2 (6 bases). Germline V gene data show CDR1 as LGHNA and CDR2 as YNFKEQ. The V end lost 1 base, the J end lost 1 base, and 12 bases lay between the germline ends. This CDR3 contains 16 residues. CDR3 sequence: CASSQAQTGGTDTQYF. The CDR3 coding sequence is TGTGCCAGCAGCCAAGCTCAGACGGGGGGCACAGATACGCAGTATTTT.

This clonotype was counted many times. V is TRBV4-3 and J is TRBJ2-3, with D hard to call. Germline V CDR1 and CDR2: LGHNA, YSLEER. This CDR3 comprises 16 residues. Between the trimmed V and J ends, which lost 1 base and 2 bases, there was a span of 13 bases. CDR3 coding DNA: TGCGCCAGCAGCCAAGGGTTTGGGGTGCTCACAGATACGCAGTATTTT. Its translation: CASSQGFGVLTDTQYF.

This clonotype was seen ten or more times. The chain is built from TRBV29-1 and TRBJ2-3; 9 bases map to TRBD2. CDR3 length: 12 residues. Germline V gene sequence: CDR1 SQVTM, CDR2 ANQGSEA. CDR3 amino acids: CTVAGGTDTQYF. The CDR3 DNA sequence: TGCACCGTAGCGGGGGGCACAGATACGCAGTATTTT.

Note on this clonotype: This may arise from a read error, as a much more abundant clone is one base away. The V and J genes are TRBV27 and TRBJ2-3, with D tentatively TRBD1 (6 bases). Between the trimmed V and J ends, which lost 2 bases and 10 bases, there was a span of 10 bases. The CDR3 covers 12 residues. CDR1 and CDR2 from the germline V gene are MNHEY and SMNVEV (reference sequence). The CDR3 protein is CASSLVGGPQYF. CDR3 in DNA: TGTGCCAGCAGTTTAGTTGGGGGCCCGCAGTATTTT.

V is TRBV13 and J is TRBJ2-4, with a weak D call TRBD1 (6 bases). The CDR3 consists of 13 residues. The germline CDR1 and CDR2 sequences are PRHDT and FYEKMQ (reference sequence). With 2 bases removed from V and 16 bases from J, the gap between germline ends came to 18 bases. This chain's CDR3 is CASSLRYEQGPYF. In DNA, the CDR3 is TGTGCCAGCAGCTTAAGGTATGAGCAGGGGCCCTACTTC.

V usage is TRBV12-3 or TRBV12-4 and J usage is TRBJ2-2, with D maybe TRBD1 (6 bases). This CDR3 has 15 residues. V dropped 0 bases and J dropped 7 bases, with 12 bases sitting between them. The CDR3 spells CASSLAQGKGGELFF. DNA for the CDR3: TGTGCCAGCAGTTTAGCGCAGGGGAAGGGCGGGGAGCTGTTTTTT.

In its sample, this clonotype was seen many times. This chain links TRBV7-9 with TRBJ2-1; 9 nucleotides align to TRBD1. The CDR3 consists of 15 residues. CDR1 and CDR2 (germline): SEHNR, FQNEAQ (reference sequence). Trimming cost V 0 bases and J 3 bases; bases outside gene matches: 0. Written as DNA, the CDR3 is TGTGCCAGCAGCTTAGCGACAGGGGGCTACAATGAGCAGTTCTTC. Its protein product is CASSLATGGYNEQFF. Filled out from reference TRBV7-9 and TRBJ2-1, the complete variable domain reads DTGVSQNPRHKITKRGQNVTFRCDPISEHNRLYWYRQTLGQGPEFLTYFQNEAQLEKSRLLSDRFSAERPKGSFSTLEIQRTEQGDSAMYLCASSLATGGYNEQFFGPGTRLTVL.

This clonotype was recorded many times. V gene TRBV5-8 combines with J gene TRBJ1-2, with 7 nucleotides matching TRBD1. The CDR3 runs to 14 residues. The germline gives CDR1 SGHTS, CDR2 YDEGEE. J gave up 5 bases and V 1 base, and 5 bases lay outside the gene matches. CDR3: CASSLYRGRYGYTF. The DNA for the CDR3 is TGTGCCAGCAGCTTGTACAGGGGCCGTTATGGCTACACCTTC.

With respect to this clonotype: A much larger clone differs by one base, so this may be a read error. The rearrangement uses TRBV28 and TRBJ2-1, with 8 bases that match TRBD2. V lost 6 bases, J lost 7 bases, and 8 bases stayed unmatched. The CDR3 is made up of 14 amino acids. Germline V gene data show CDR1 as MDHEN and CDR2 as SYDVKM. Here the CDR3 reads CASRRGGTPNEQFF. In nucleotides, the CDR3 is TGTGCCAGCAGGCGCGGGGGGACCCCAAATGAGCAGTTCTTC.

This chain joins TRBV14 and TRBJ2-6; TRBD1 agrees at 7 bases. This CDR3 comprises 19 residues. Germline values: CDR1 SGHDN, CDR2 FVKESK. With V trimmed by 1 base and J by 0 bases, 9 bases remained unmatched. CDR3 coding DNA: TGTGCCAGCAGCCAAGCCCCGACAGGGAAGGTCTCTGGGGCCAACGTCCTGACTTTC. Its translation is CASSQAPTGKVSGANVLTF. Looking up the rest from reference TRBV14 and TRBJ2-6 gives the full variable domain: EAGVTQFPSHSVIEKGQTVTLRCDPISGHDNLYWYRRVMGKEIKFLLHFVKESKQDESGMPNNRFLAERTGGTYSTLKVQPAELEDSGVYFCASSQAPTGKVSGANVLTFGAGSRLTVL.

This clonotype occurred many times. The chain links TRBV20-1 to TRBJ1-2; D ambiguous. The CDR3 totals 14 residues. Per the germline V gene, CDR1 is DFQATT and CDR2 is SNEGSKA (reference sequence). V lost 3 bases, J lost 1 base, and 12 bases lay in between. The CDR3 nucleotides read TGCAGTGCTAGCACAGCGGGGTATAACTATGGCTACACCTTC. This gives the protein CSASTAGYNYGYTF.

The chain has TRBV27 and TRBJ2-1; D may correspond to TRBD1 or TRBD2 (6 bases each). The CDR3 is 18 residues long. Germline V gives CDR1 MNHEY, CDR2 SMNVEV (reference sequence). Between the trimmed V and J ends, which lost 3 bases and 4 bases, there was a span of 22 bases. The DNA for the CDR3 is TGTGCCAGCAGTTTTTTGGCCAGGACGGGGGCCACGTACAATGAGCAGTTCTTC. This encodes CASSFLARTGATYNEQFF.

J is TRBJ2-7 and V is TRBV7-2; D perhaps matches TRBD2 (5 bases). CDR3 length: 14 amino acids. CDR1 is SGHTA, CDR2 FQGNSA, per germline. Trimming pared 3 bases from V and 6 bases from J, leaving 15 bases between. The chain's CDR3 is CASSLTTGVLEQYF. In DNA, the CDR3 is TGTGCCAGCAGCTTGACTACCGGAGTCCTCGAGCAGTACTTC.

This clonotype was observed many times. This chain joins TRBV4-3 and TRBJ2-7; D is unresolved. The CDR3 is 13 amino acids. Trimming stripped 0 bases from V and 3 bases from J, with 6 bases between. In germline, CDR1 is LGHNA, CDR2 YSLEER. The CDR3 DNA reads TGCGCCAGCAGCCAAGATTTGGTCTACGAGCAGTACTTC. This gives the protein CASSQDLVYEQYF.

The gene calls are TRBV20-1 and TRBJ1-1, with no clear D. Germline-derived CDR1 and CDR2 are DFQATT and SNEGSKA (reference sequence). The CDR3 covers 11 residues. Trimming took 7 bases from V and 0 from J, leaving 6 bases between them. CDR3 DNA: TGCAGTGGTTTCCTGAACACTGAAGCTTTCTTT. Encoded protein: CSGFLNTEAFF.

This clonotype was seen once. The chain links TRBV20-1 to TRBJ2-7; weak D call: TRBD2 (7 bases). The CDR3 length is 14 residues. The germline V gene has CDR1 DFQATT and CDR2 SNEGSKA (reference sequence). Trimming stripped 2 bases from V and 9 bases from J, with 20 bases between. The CDR3 DNA sequence: TGCAGTGCTAGACGGGGGGCATTGAATCTCGGGCAGTACTTC. It yields the protein CSARRGALNLGQYF.

Regarding this clonotype: A single base separates this from a much larger clone, so it may be a read error. The J gene is TRBJ2-3, the V gene TRBV7-2, with 8 bases fitting TRBD2. The trim removed 5 bases at V and 4 bases at J, leaving 8 bases unmatched. The V gene's germline CDR1 is SGHTA and CDR2 FQGNSA. This CDR3 is built from 15 residues. As DNA, the CDR3 is TGTGCCAGCAGCACATTAGCGGGGATTCCAGATACGCAGTATTTT. This gives the protein CASSTLAGIPDTQYF. The full variable domain, its missing parts supplied by reference TRBV7-2 and TRBJ2-3, is GAGVSQSPSNKVTEKGKDVELRCDPISGHTALYWYRQSLGQGLEFLIYFQGNSAPDKSGLPSDRFSAERTGGSVSTLTIQRTQQEDSAVYLCASSTLAGIPDTQYFGPGTRLTVL.

This clonotype was counted only a few times. The chain recombines TRBV11-2 with TRBJ2-2; maybe TRBD2 (6 bases). Per the germline V gene, CDR1 is SGHAT and CDR2 is FQNNGV. This CDR3 comprises 13 residues. V was pared by 1 base and J by 7 bases, with 7 bases between. This CDR3 is CASSLGGGGELFF. The CDR3 DNA follows: TGTGCCAGCAGCTTAGGGGGAGGCGGGGAGCTGTTTTTT.

This clonotype occurred many times. The chain combines TRBV20-1 with TRBJ1-4, with a tentative D call TRBD1 (5 bases). Trimming stripped 0 bases from V and 8 bases from J, with 19 bases between. Germline CDR1 reads DFQATT; CDR2 reads SNEGSKA (reference sequence). This CDR3 contains 16 residues. The CDR3 DNA follows: TGCAGTGCTAGAGATCGATATTTGGCAGGGCACGAAAAACTGTTTTTT. Encoded protein: CSARDRYLAGHEKLFF.

The V call is TRBV11-2, the J call TRBJ2-5; TRBD2 aligns across 13 bases. Trimming took 5 bases from V and 0 from J; bases not matched to a gene: 9. This CDR3 has 18 amino acids. The germline CDR1 and CDR2 sequences are SGHAT and FQNNGV. The CDR3 DNA sequence: TGTGCCAGCAGCCCTGGGGAACTAGCGGGGGGGTACCAAGAGACCCAGTACTTC. It translates to CASSPGELAGGYQETQYF.

This sequence joins TRBV9 and TRBJ2-6; D is possibly TRBD1 (5 bases). Per the germline V gene, CDR1 is SGDLS and CDR2 is YYNGEE. Trimming took off 2 bases at V and 0 bases at J, with 9 bases between the two ends. There are 16 residues in the CDR3. CDR3 loop: CASSVLDSSGANVLTF. The CDR3 DNA is TGTGCCAGCAGCGTCCTCGACAGCTCTGGGGCCAACGTCCTGACTTTC.

This clonotype appeared a few times. This chain uses TRBV12-3 or TRBV12-4 with TRBJ1-5, with D unresolved. The length of the CDR3 is 15 residues. The V and J ends lost 6 bases and 0 bases respectively, with 12 bases between them. The CDR3 DNA sequence: TGTGCCAGCAGGACGACTGACGATAGCAATCAGCCCCAGCATTTT. Its protein is CASRTTDDSNQPQHF.

This clonotype was observed at least ten times. The rearrangement links TRBV5-1 to TRBJ2-1; perhaps D is TRBD1 or TRBD2 (6 bases each). Germline assignment: CDR1 SGHRS and CDR2 YFSETQ. Trimming stripped 1 base from V and 4 bases from J, with 12 bases between. CDR3 length: 15 residues. DNA for the CDR3: TGCGCCAGCAGCTTGTCGGGGGCGGGTTACAATGAGCAGTTCTTC. Its translation is CASSLSGAGYNEQFF.

In this sample, this clonotype turned up once. This chain links TRBV29-1 with TRBJ2-1; TRBD1 matches at 7 bases. J was trimmed by 1 base and V by 5 bases; bases with no gene match: 8. Germline V gene lookup returns CDR1 SQVTM and CDR2 ANQGSEA. The CDR3 is made up of 15 amino acids. CDR3 bases: TGCAGCGTTAAGACAGGGCGAGGATCCTACAATGAGCAGTTCTTC. Translated, it gives CSVKTGRGSYNEQFF.

This clonotype showed up many times. This rearrangement joins TRBV7-9 to TRBJ1-6; no definite D call. Trimming removed 2 bases at V and 6 bases at J, with 8 bases between. Germline-derived CDR1 and CDR2 are SEHNR and FQNEAQ (reference sequence). This CDR3 is 14 amino acids long. The CDR3 region has the DNA TGTGCCAGCAGCTTACCAGAATCTAATTCACCCCTCCACTTT. It codes for CASSLPESNSPLHF.

The rearrangement uses TRBV30 and TRBJ2-1; TRBD1 agrees at 8 bases. V was pared by 2 bases and J by 8 bases, with 17 bases of the junction left unmatched. Germline-derived CDR1 and CDR2 are GTSNPN and SVGIG (reference sequence). The CDR3 has 17 residues. The DNA for the CDR3 is TGTGCCTGGAGTAAAAAATTAGGACAGGGATTTTCTTATGAGCAGTTCTTC. It specifies CAWSKKLGQGFSYEQFF.